One T cell receptor beta chain is described in this entry. As yet, its antigen is unknown. This entry is derived from a study of cytomegalovirus exposure and HLA in healthy donors. Overall study findings and caveats: As immune exposure information, only CMV serostatus was available. It was likely that a cluster of highly shared sequence variants was a sequencing artifact. A few CMV-associated chains proved CMV antigen-specific in vitro. HLA alleles were associated with 15,000 to 20,000 TCR beta sequences in a later analysis at 0.05 false discovery rate.

Per the germline V gene, CDR1 is SGHVS and CDR2 is FNYEAQ. V shed 2 bases, J shed 7 bases, and the junction held 18 bases outside the gene matches. The CDR3 runs to 19 residues. The PCR was carried out with 60 Vbeta primers and 13 Jbeta primers. Assay used: immunoSEQ multiplex PCR; TCRdb lists only in-frame clones, some missing. Among 130,000 or so clones listed, 70% to 85% were seen once. Specimen: PBMCs. The chain uses TRBV7-6 and TRBJ2-3; 10 positions agree with TRBD2. The origin of this receptor is a woman between 40 and 55 years old in good health and CMV-seronegative. CDR3: CASSLLLGKAGGPRHTQYF. The CDR3 coding sequence is TGTGCCAGCAGCTTACTATTAGGGAAAGCGGGAGGGCCGCGTCATACGCAGTATTTT.